The sequence of this T cell receptor (beta chain) was determined in a study of T cells in Graves' hyperthyroidism and ophthalmopathy. Study summary: It was at initial diagnosis, before any treatment, that peripheral blood was collected.

It was RNA transcripts that yielded the amplified TCR beta CDR3 regions. The HTBI set primed first-round TCR CDR3 RT-PCR. TCRdb analysed the multiplex PCR reads with MiXCR anew, one entry per CDR3 protein. This sample has around 540,000 distinct CDR3 sequences, with roughly 16% found just once. Trimming shortened V by 4 bases and J by 3 bases, and 14 bases separated the two germline ends. Per germline, CDR1 SGHKS and CDR2 YYEKEE (reference sequence). The CDR3 has 14 residues. PBMCs were sourced from roughly 10 ml fresh peripheral blood. The chain uses TRBV5-5 and TRBJ2-7, with D possibly matching TRBD2 (5 bases). The sequenced sample consisted of blood. This TCR derives from a woman between 25 and 40 years old with Graves' ophthalmopathy. The CDR3 spells CASSLDPAGYEQYF. The CDR3 DNA reads TGTGCCAGCAGCCTGGACCCGGCGGGCTACGAGCAGTACTTC.